Listed here are 24 T cell receptor beta chains from one sample, sequenced in a study of CD8 T cells in Susac syndrome. RNA, at about 0.45 to 1 ug, was reverse transcribed with random hexamers. TCRdb recomputed calls from the immunoSEQ multiplex PCR reads with MiXCR, one row per CDR3 protein. The table lists hundreds of thousands of distinct CDR3 sequences, 93% of them singletons. The sequencing sample was made of CD4+ T cells from PBMCs. These receptors were collected from a human donor with multiple sclerosis.

CDR3 coding DNA: TGTGCCAGCAGCCAAGACAAGGGCGAGCAGTTCTTC. As protein: CASSQDKGEQFF. The chain carries TRBV3-1 and TRBJ2-1; no clear D. The CDR3 totals 12 residues. V shed 0 bases and J shed 10 bases, with 7 bases lying between them. Germline-derived CDR1 and CDR2 are LGHDT and YNNKEL (reference sequence).

CDR3 nucleotide sequence: TGTGCCAGCATCGGGGAAAAGGTCGCAGATACGCAGTATTTT. This gives the protein CASIGEKVADTQYF. The chain employs TRBV10-3 and TRBJ2-3, with D maybe TRBD2 (5 bases). Germline CDR1 ENHRY, CDR2 SYGVKD. The CDR3 consists of 14 residues. V lost 10 bases, J lost 4 bases, and 18 bases lay in between.

A few counts support this clonotype. The chain combines TRBV2 with TRBJ2-5; no definite D call. Germline V CDR1 and CDR2: SNHLY, FYNNEI. This CDR3 is built from 12 residues. The V end lost 2 bases, the J end lost 1 base, and 2 bases lay between the germline ends. CDR3 nucleotides: TGTGCCAGCAGTGAAATCCAAGAGACCCAGTACTTC. Translating it yields CASSEIQETQYF.

The chain recombines TRBV27 with TRBJ1-2; D may be TRBD1 (5 bases). This CDR3 contains 16 residues. Germline V gene data show CDR1 as MNHEY and CDR2 as SMNVEV (reference sequence). Trimming took off 6 bases at V and 8 bases at J, with 25 bases between the two ends. CDR3 coding DNA: TGTGCCAGCAGGGGCAGGGTGGGTCCTCTGGATGGGGGCTACACCTTC. The encoded protein is CASRGRVGPLDGGYTF.

The chain couples TRBV27 to TRBJ2-7; 11 bases are a match to TRBD1. V lost 4 bases, J lost 2 bases, and 7 bases stayed unmatched. The CDR3 contains 16 residues. Germline CDR1 MNHEY, CDR2 SMNVEV (reference sequence). CDR3 amino acids: CASSYLGQGGTYEQYF. Here the CDR3 DNA reads TGTGCCAGCAGTTATTTGGGACAGGGGGGTACCTACGAGCAGTACTTC.

The rearrangement joins TRBV3-1 to TRBJ2-3; tentatively, D is TRBD2 (5 bases). This CDR3 is 15 amino acids long. Germline V gives CDR1 LGHDT, CDR2 YNNKEL (reference sequence). With 7 bases removed from V and 2 bases from J, the gap between germline ends came to 16 bases. The CDR3 is CASTLQPGYTDTQYF. CDR3 nucleotide sequence: TGTGCCAGCACCCTCCAGCCGGGGTACACAGATACGCAGTATTTT.

V is TRBV12-5 and J is TRBJ2-5; 7 positions match TRBD2. Germline V CDR1 and CDR2: LGHNT, FRNRAP. The V and J ends lost 5 bases and 5 bases, in that order; junction bases with no gene match: 5. The CDR3 loop spans 13 amino acids. The CDR3 DNA follows: TGTGCTAGTGGTCCCTTGGGGGGGGAGACCCAGTACTTC. Translating gives CASGPLGGETQYF. Full variable domain (remainder filled in from reference TRBV12-5 and TRBJ2-5): DARVTQTPRHKVTEMGQEVTMRCQPILGHNTVFWYRQTMMQGLELLAYFRNRAPLDDSGMPKDRFSAEMPDATLATLKIQPSEPRDSAVYFCASGPLGGETQYFGPGTRLLVL.

The rearrangement uses TRBV5-6 and TRBJ2-1; the D gene is possibly TRBD1 (6 bases). Trimming took off 9 bases at V and 3 bases at J, with 13 bases between the two ends. The CDR3 totals 13 residues. CDR1 and CDR2 from the germline V gene are SGHDT and YYEEEE. CDR3 amino acids: CATQDSHYNEQFF. In nucleotides, the CDR3 is TGTGCCACCCAGGACAGCCACTACAATGAGCAGTTCTTC.

The chain employs TRBV3-1 and TRBJ1-1; the D is unclear. CDR1 and CDR2 from the germline V gene are LGHDT and YNNKEL (reference sequence). V was trimmed by 6 bases and J by 0 bases, leaving 14 bases between them. The CDR3 spans 15 residues. Here the CDR3 DNA reads TGTGCCAGCAGGGGTGGGCAAATGATGAACACTGAAGCTTTCTTT. This codes for CASRGGQMMNTEAFF.

In nucleotides, the CDR3 is TGCGCCAGCAGCCAAGAGGACTACCTCGCCTACGAGCAGTACTTC. The encoded protein is CASSQEDYLAYEQYF. The gene calls are TRBV4-1 and TRBJ2-7; D is possibly TRBD2 (6 bases). Germline V gene lookup returns CDR1 MGHRA and CDR2 YSYEKL. The CDR3 sequence is 15 residues long. Trimming removed 0 bases at V and 2 bases at J, with 11 bases between.

V is TRBV9 and J is TRBJ2-2, with D possibly matching TRBD1 (7 bases). The CDR3 spans 15 residues. CDR1 SGDLS and CDR2 YYNGEE come from the germline V gene. V lost 4 bases and J 4 bases, leaving 14 bases between the germline ends. The CDR3 loop reads CASSPRGAATGELFF. The DNA of the CDR3 is TGTGCCAGCAGCCCCAGGGGGGCGGCCACCGGGGAGCTGTTTTTT.

This clonotype occurred once. DNA of the CDR3: TGTGCCATCAGCGGGACAGGGGGCGAGTACGAGCAGTACGTC. It translates to CAISGTGGEYEQYV. This chain links TRBV10-3 with TRBJ2-7; 12 bases align to TRBD1. The CDR3 extends over 14 amino acids. V lost 6 bases and J lost 4; bases outside the gene matches: 4. The germline V gene encodes CDR1 ENHRY and CDR2 SYGVKD.

The chain links TRBV28 to TRBJ2-7, with D perhaps matching TRBD1 or TRBD2 (5 bases each). Germline lookup yields CDR1 MDHEN and CDR2 SYDVKM. CDR3 length equals 15 residues. V lost 6 bases and J lost 0, with 15 bases in between. CDR3 residues: CASRFPKGTSYEQYF. CDR3 nucleotides: TGTGCCAGCAGGTTCCCGAAAGGGACCTCCTACGAGCAGTACTTC. Complete variable domain (other parts from reference TRBV28 and TRBJ2-7): DVKVTQSSRYLVKRTGEKVFLECVQDMDHENMFWYRQDPGLGLRLIYFSYDVKMKEKGDIPEGYSVSREKKERFSLILESASTNQTSMYLCASRFPKGTSYEQYFGPGTRLTVT.

This sequence joins TRBV6-9 and TRBJ1-5, with D perhaps matching TRBD1 (6 bases). The CDR3 covers 15 residues. CDR1 is MNHGY, CDR2 SVAAGI, per germline. Between the trimmed V and J ends, which lost 5 bases and 3 bases, there was a span of 14 bases. The CDR3: CASSKGTRNNQPQHF. CDR3 coding DNA: TGTGCCAGCAGTAAAGGGACAAGGAACAATCAGCCCCAGCATTTT.

The rearrangement links TRBV18 to TRBJ2-1; maybe TRBD2 (6 bases). The V gene's germline CDR1 is KGHSH and CDR2 LQKENI. This CDR3 has 16 residues. The V end lost 3 bases, the J end lost 6 bases, and 18 bases lay between the germline ends. CDR3 protein: CASSPIRQGLSNEQFF. In nucleotides, the CDR3 is TGTGCCAGCTCACCTATTCGGCAGGGACTCTCCAATGAGCAGTTCTTC.

The V gene is TRBV7-8, the J gene TRBJ1-1; a possible D gene is TRBD1 (5 bases). CDR1 and CDR2 (germline): SGHVS, FQNEAQ. V was shortened by 5 bases and J by 5 bases, with 15 bases between the two germline ends. CDR3 size: 14 residues. CDR3 loop: CASSPPGGTTEAFF. CDR3 bases: TGTGCCAGCAGCCCACCCGGGGGTACTACTGAAGCTTTCTTT.

This clonotype was seen a handful of times. The rearrangement joins TRBV11-2 to TRBJ2-1, with 8 positions matching TRBD2. This CDR3 region has 16 residues. Per germline, CDR1 SGHAT and CDR2 FQNNGV. J lost 3 bases, V lost 6 bases, and 10 bases had no gene match. CDR3 amino acids: CASSRLSGGVYNEQFF. In DNA, the CDR3 is TGTGCCAGCAGTCGTCTGAGCGGGGGAGTCTACAATGAGCAGTTCTTC.

The genes are TRBV20-1 and TRBJ2-7; D possibly corresponds to TRBD1 (6 bases). The V gene lost 5 bases and the J gene lost 3 bases, with 17 bases spanning the gap. Looked up from germline, CDR1 is DFQATT and CDR2 is SNEGSKA (reference sequence). This CDR3 has 14 amino acids. In DNA, the CDR3 is TGCAGTGCTCCTCAGGACAGAAGGATCTACGAGCAGTACTTC. The encoded protein is CSAPQDRRIYEQYF.

This clonotype has only a few counts. The rearrangement links TRBV14 to TRBJ2-5; D may be TRBD1 (6 bases). The CDR3 covers 15 residues. Germline V gene data show CDR1 as SGHDN and CDR2 as FVKESK. Between the trimmed V and J ends, which lost 1 base and 2 bases, there was a span of 11 bases. The CDR3 sequence is CASSQVTGPQETQYF. Written as DNA, the CDR3 is TGTGCCAGCAGCCAAGTTACAGGGCCACAAGAGACCCAGTACTTC.

The rearrangement uses TRBV27 and TRBJ2-7; a possible D gene is TRBD2 (6 bases). The CDR3 covers 15 residues. The V gene's germline CDR1 is MNHEY and CDR2 SMNVEV (reference sequence). The germline V and J ends were trimmed by 4 bases and 4 bases, with 17 bases remaining between them. For the CDR3, the DNA is TGTGCCAGCAGTTGGTCAGGACGGACTACATACGAGCAGTACTTC. Residues: CASSWSGRTTYEQYF.

The V call is TRBV4-1, the J call TRBJ1-3; D call uncertain. There are 16 residues in the CDR3. The germline V gene encodes CDR1 MGHRA and CDR2 YSYEKL. V was clipped by 0 bases and J by 3 bases, with 12 bases between them. The CDR3 here is CASSQDSPAFGNTIYF. Here the CDR3 DNA reads TGCGCCAGCAGCCAAGATAGCCCGGCCTTTGGAAACACCATATATTTT.

The chain joins TRBV29-1 to TRBJ2-2; D may be TRBD2 (6 bases). V lost 7 bases to trimming and J lost 3 bases, with 9 bases between them. The germline V gene has CDR1 SQVTM and CDR2 ANQGSEA. The CDR3 spans 12 residues. CDR3 in amino acids: CSARDYTGELFF. DNA of the CDR3: TGCAGCGCCCGGGACTACACCGGGGAGCTGTTTTTT.

The chain carries TRBV20-1 and TRBJ2-3, with D uncertain. The CDR3 is made up of 13 amino acids. Trimming left V 5 bases short and J 1 base short, with 10 bases between. Germline-derived CDR1 and CDR2 are DFQATT and SNEGSKA (reference sequence). The DNA for the CDR3 is TGCAGTGCTGCTGGTTCGGGCACAGATACGCAGTATTTT. Protein sequence: CSAAGSGTDTQYF.

The rearrangement joins TRBV30 to TRBJ1-1; possible D gene TRBD1, 6 bases. This CDR3 is 16 amino acids long. From germline, CDR1 is GTSNPN and CDR2 SVGIG (reference sequence). V shed 2 bases and J shed 0 bases, with 16 bases lying between them. The CDR3 region is CAWSSGGLYMNTEAFF. In nucleotides, the CDR3 is TGTGCCTGGAGTAGCGGGGGGCTATACATGAACACTGAAGCTTTCTTT.